This TCR beta chain was sequenced in a study of spatial heterogeneity in lung cancer. Ten or more counts support this clonotype. The time point denotes: blood at routine non-recurrence follow-up after resection. Whole RNA obtained from tumor, nontumor lung or frozen PBMC underwent sequencing without sorting. TCRdb reanalysed the 5' RACE reads using MiXCR and keeps one entry per CDR3 protein. Among 25,000 to 30,000 distinct CDR3 sequences listed, approximately 6% were seen once. Per the germline V gene, CDR1 is SGHTA and CDR2 is FQGTGA. V was pared by 5 bases and J by 7 bases, with 17 bases between. This CDR3 region has 15 residues.

V is TRBV7-3 and J is TRBJ1-4; TRBD1 might be the D (6 bases). Sample: PBMCs, taken at follow-up. The TCR was taken from a male donor with early-stage non-small cell lung cancer. The CDR3: CASSPPGGEGEKLFF. In DNA, the CDR3 is TGTGCCAGCAGCCCCCCCGGGGGCGAAGGTGAAAAACTGTTTTTT.